The clone carrying this T cell receptor beta chain has at least ten counts. Its antigen is as yet unknown. The entry originates in a study of T-cell reconstitution after alpha-beta-depleted transplantation in children. Study results and caveats: Reported findings indicate that, about two months after transplant, alpha-beta T cells came from several hundred expanded clones, which were derived from non-depleted graft cells. Surviving recipient T cells and thymic progenitors produced the high day-60 TCRbeta diversity seen in some patients.

Trimming took 10 bases from V and 9 from J; bases not matched to a gene: 7. From germline, CDR1 is SGHAT and CDR2 FQNNGV. The CDR3 is 12 amino acids. Library preparation (for TCRbeta) was performed with unique molecular identifiers. TCRdb reprocessed the PCR reads with MiXCR, giving one entry per CDR3 protein. Seen here are more than 85,000 distinct CDR3 sequences, 4.5% to 7.5% observed once, and the top ten hold 5.5% to 6.5%. The chain joins TRBV11-2 to TRBJ2-1; 9 nucleotides align to TRBD2. The sequencing used PBMCs, mostly from graft donor cells, collected 60 days after TCRalphabeta/CD19-depleted stem cell transplant. The source of this sequence is a female patient aged 2 to 10 who had a stem cell transplant for Fanconi anemia, so the T cells may come from the graft donor. The DNA of the CDR3 is TGTGCCACGGAAGCGGGAGGTGTTGAGCAGTTCTTC. Protein product: CATEAGGVEQFF.